Presented here are 21 T cell receptor beta chains from one specimen sequenced in a study of blood T cells in healthy people across ages (dated by TCRdb to between 2015 and 2017). Libraries were prepared through 5' RACE. Sequenced using an Illumina HiSeq 2500. The second PCR ran for about 6 to 12 cycles and used a J-beta primer mix along with a sample-barcoded 5' primer. TCRdb reprocessing: public reads trimmed at Q25 with fastp, clones called with MiXCR, in-frame beta chains kept. Each entry is one CDR3 protein sequence, shown with its most common DNA and genes. For this sample the table gives approximately 1.5 million distinct CDR3 sequences, of which roughly a third were detected only once. In total, the top ten clones hold 11% of the sample. The sequenced sample consisted of blood. The receptors shown here come from a young woman in good health.

This clonotype was counted between two and nine times. The chain recombines TRBV25-1 with TRBJ2-1, with a tentative D call TRBD1 (6 bases). Trimming left V 2 bases short and J 11 bases short, with 16 bases between. CDR3 length equals 14 residues. Germline V gene sequence: CDR1 MGHDK, CDR2 SYGVNS. The DNA for the CDR3 is TGTGCCAGCAGTGAAGCGGACAGTACAATGAAGCAGTTCTTC. Its protein is CASSEADSTMKQFF.

The gene calls are TRBV7-8 and TRBJ2-1; 13 bases line up with TRBD2. Trimming took 5 bases from V and 9 from J; bases not matched to a gene: 10. CDR1 is SGHVS and CDR2 is FQNEAQ in the germline V gene. The CDR3 has 16 residues. For the CDR3, the DNA is TGTGCCAGCAGCGCCAGAGGACTAGCGGGAGACCTTGAGCAGTTCTTC. This codes for CASSARGLAGDLEQFF.

This clonotype was seen a few times. This chain uses TRBV7-9 with TRBJ1-2; unclear D gene. Germline assignment: CDR1 SEHNR and CDR2 FQNEAQ (reference sequence). V was clipped by 4 bases and J by 0 bases, with 9 bases between them. The CDR3 covers 14 residues. As DNA, the CDR3 is TGTGCCAGCAGCTCTTCGGAAGCTAACTATGGCTACACCTTC. It yields the protein CASSSSEANYGYTF.

This clonotype has just a few counts. The chain joins TRBV28 to TRBJ1-5; D unresolved. Per the germline V gene, CDR1 is MDHEN and CDR2 is SYDVKM. The CDR3 runs to 12 residues. The CDR3 nucleotides are TGTGGAGCCGGAGAGTCTTGGCAGCCCCAGCATTTT. Protein: CGAGESWQPQHF.

This clonotype was counted a few times. The chain couples TRBV4-2 to TRBJ2-7, with D perhaps assigned TRBD1 or TRBD2 (6 bases each). Germline CDR1 LGHNA, CDR2 YNFKEQ. Trimming pared 0 bases from V and 7 bases from J, leaving 13 bases between. This CDR3 contains 14 residues. CDR3 protein: CASSQDVGGGEQYF. The CDR3 bases are TGTGCCAGCAGCCAAGATGTGGGGGGCGGGGAGCAGTACTTC.

This clonotype was observed a handful of times. V gene TRBV4-1 combines with J gene TRBJ1-3; D gene unclear. Germline loops: CDR1 MGHRA, CDR2 YSYEKL. The length of the CDR3 is 17 residues. V was clipped by 4 bases and J by 0 bases, with 16 bases between them. CDR3 sequence: CASSPRLLVSSGNTIYF. CDR3 sequence (DNA): TGCGCCAGCAGCCCCCGCCTACTGGTATCCTCTGGAAACACCATATATTTT.

The chain links TRBV27 to TRBJ2-7; D is unresolved. This CDR3 comprises 13 residues. In germline, CDR1 is MNHEY, CDR2 SMNVEV (reference sequence). V lost 2 bases to trimming and J lost 1 base, with 6 bases between them. The CDR3 loop reads CASSLSLSYEQYF. For the CDR3, the DNA is TGTGCCAGCAGTTTAAGCCTTTCCTACGAGCAGTACTTC.

V is TRBV2 and J is TRBJ2-5; 7 positions agree with TRBD1. With 7 bases clipped from V and 1 base from J, the junction kept 9 bases outside the gene matches. The CDR3 consists of 15 residues. The germline V gene encodes CDR1 SNHLY and CDR2 FYNNEI. The CDR3 DNA follows: TGTGCCAGCAACAGGGGCAGGGAGTCCCAAGAGACCCAGTACTTC. Translating gives CASNRGRESQETQYF.

This clonotype has at least ten counts. This chain connects TRBV27 to TRBJ2-7; D uncertain. The CDR3 loop spans 15 amino acids. Looked up from germline, CDR1 is MNHEY and CDR2 is SMNVEV (reference sequence). V lost 3 bases, J lost 0 bases, and 12 bases lay in between. The CDR3 DNA sequence: TGTGCCAGCAGTTTTGGGCTAGATAGCTCCTACGAGCAGTACTTC. Its protein is CASSFGLDSSYEQYF.

J is TRBJ2-7 and V is TRBV7-9; the D gene is possibly TRBD1 (5 bases). CDR3 length equals 14 residues. The V end lost 5 bases, the J end lost 2 bases, and 13 bases lay between the germline ends. CDR1 is SEHNR and CDR2 is FQNEAQ in the germline V gene (reference sequence). CDR3 sequence reads: CASSPRTNPYEQYF. The CDR3 coding sequence is TGTGCCAGCAGCCCCAGGACAAATCCCTACGAGCAGTACTTC.

This clonotype was counted only a few times. The genes are TRBV4-2 and TRBJ2-3, with unresolved D. Trimming removed 0 bases at V and 8 bases at J, with 9 bases between. CDR1 is LGHNA and CDR2 is YNFKEQ in the germline V gene. The CDR3 covers 13 residues. DNA of the CDR3: TGTGCCAGCAGCCAAGATAGGGCAGGTACGCAGTATTTT. Encoded protein: CASSQDRAGTQYF.

The chain is built from TRBV20-1 and TRBJ1-2; weak D call: TRBD1 (6 bases). The germline V gene has CDR1 DFQATT and CDR2 SNEGSKA (reference sequence). Trimming took off 8 bases at V and 5 bases at J, with 21 bases between the two ends. The CDR3 has 14 residues. CDR3: CSSGQFGSLYGYTF. The CDR3 DNA reads TGCAGTTCCGGACAGTTCGGATCCCTTTATGGCTACACCTTC.

J is TRBJ2-3 and V is TRBV27; D not certain. Looked up from germline, CDR1 is MNHEY and CDR2 is SMNVEV (reference sequence). V lost 5 bases and J 4 bases, leaving 13 bases between the germline ends. CDR3 length: 14 residues. As DNA, the CDR3 is TGTGCCAGCAGTCCCAGTTTTTTCCCAGATACGCAGTATTTT. The encoded protein is CASSPSFFPDTQYF.

This clonotype was counted a few times. The chain's CDR3 is CATSDSRSDKTQYF. CDR3 DNA sequence: TGTGCCACCAGTGATTCGAGGTCCGATAAGACCCAGTACTTC. The rearrangement uses TRBV24-1 and TRBJ2-5; D is undetermined. The V end lost 2 bases, the J end lost 6 bases, and 12 bases lay between the germline ends. This CDR3 is built from 14 residues. The germline CDR1 and CDR2 sequences are KGHDR and SFDVKD.

This clonotype was seen many times. The V call is TRBV7-9, the J call TRBJ2-7, with D unclear. This CDR3 is built from 12 residues. In germline, CDR1 is SEHNR, CDR2 FQNEAQ (reference sequence). Trimming cost V 4 bases and J 5 bases, with 9 bases left between them. CDR3 DNA: TGTGCCAGCAGCTACCGAAATGACGAGCAGTACTTC. It is translated as CASSYRNDEQYF. The entire variable domain, with the rest obtained from reference TRBV7-9 and TRBJ2-7, is as follows: DTGVSQNPRHKITKRGQNVTFRCDPISEHNRLYWYRQTLGQGPEFLTYFQNEAQLEKSRLLSDRFSAERPKGSFSTLEIQRTEQGDSAMYLCASSYRNDEQYFGPGTRLTVT.

The table lists this clonotype with a few counts. The gene calls are TRBV20-1 and TRBJ2-1; 8 bases map to TRBD2. Germline CDR1 reads DFQATT; CDR2 reads SNEGSKA (reference sequence). There are 14 residues in the CDR3. V lost 1 base and J lost 9; bases outside the gene matches: 8. CDR3 loop: CSARAGGPFPEQFF. The CDR3 region has the DNA TGCAGTGCTAGAGCGGGGGGGCCTTTTCCTGAGCAGTTCTTC.

The chain joins TRBV6-5 to TRBJ2-5, with TRBD1 matching 9 bases. This CDR3 is 14 amino acids long. Germline CDR1 MNHEY, CDR2 SVGAGI. With 6 bases clipped from V and 6 bases from J, the junction kept 8 bases outside the gene matches. CDR3 amino acids: CASSPGTGRQTQYF. In nucleotides, the CDR3 is TGTGCCAGCAGCCCCGGGACAGGGAGGCAGACCCAGTACTTC.

V gene TRBV4-1 combines with J gene TRBJ2-3, with 15 bases matching TRBD2. V trimming: 0 bases; J trimming: 1 base; junction bases outside the gene matches: 8. Germline loops: CDR1 MGHRA, CDR2 YSYEKL. The CDR3 is made up of 20 amino acids. This CDR3 is CASSQDQGLAGGLGTDTQYF. CDR3 bases: TGCGCCAGCAGCCAAGATCAAGGACTAGCGGGAGGGCTCGGCACAGATACGCAGTATTTT.

A few counts support this clonotype. The CDR3 sequence: CSVEDPTDYSYNEQFF. The CDR3, as DNA: TGCAGCGTTGAAGATCCTACAGATTACTCCTACAATGAGCAGTTCTTC. The chain recombines TRBV29-1 with TRBJ2-1; D gene unclear. Germline assignment: CDR1 SQVTM and CDR2 ANQGSEA. The germline V and J ends were trimmed by 0 bases and 0 bases, with 12 bases remaining between them. This CDR3 comprises 16 residues.

The chain combines TRBV20-1 with TRBJ1-5; D is uncertain. V lost 2 bases to trimming and J lost 3 bases, with 8 bases between them. Germline CDR1 is DFQATT and CDR2 is SNEGSKA (reference sequence). The CDR3 is 13 residues long. CDR3 loop: CSARSQYNQPQHF. DNA of the CDR3: TGCAGTGCTAGAAGCCAGTACAATCAGCCCCAGCATTTT.

This clonotype came up a few times. This sequence joins TRBV6-6 and TRBJ2-3; D is unclear. This CDR3 spans 13 amino acids. Germline V gene sequence: CDR1 MNHNY, CDR2 SVGAGI (reference sequence). V shed 10 bases and J shed 1 base, with 12 bases lying between them. In nucleotides, the CDR3 is TGTGCCATTAGGAATGGGGGCACAGATACGCAGTATTTT. Its translation: CAIRNGGTDTQYF.